A single sample is the source of the 22 T cell receptor beta chains below, sequenced in a study of blood T cell repertoires in COVID-19. TCRdb's copy holds only in-frame clones and misses some; the assay was immunoSEQ multiplex PCR. This table has about 170,000 clones, about 74% appearing once. Material for sequencing was peripheral blood. The receptors come from a woman of 80 years or more with acute or convalescent COVID-19.

The V call is TRBV28, the J call TRBJ2-1; 9 bases are shared with TRBD2. The V gene's germline CDR1 is MDHEN and CDR2 SYDVKM. J was trimmed by 5 bases and V by 6 bases; bases with no gene match: 5. The CDR3 has 14 residues. In nucleotides, the CDR3 is TGTGCCAGCAGGGGTTTAGCGGGAGACAATGAGCAGTTCTTC. Amino acid sequence: CASRGLAGDNEQFF.

The J gene is TRBJ2-7, the V gene TRBV27; 12 bases map to TRBD2. Germline V gene sequence: CDR1 MNHEY, CDR2 SMNVEV (reference sequence). V lost 6 bases and J lost 3; bases outside the gene matches: 6. CDR3 size: 15 residues. The CDR3 bases are TGTGCCAGCAGCCGAGGACTAGCGGGGATCTACGAGCAGTACTTC. Residues: CASSRGLAGIYEQYF.

The chain has TRBV5-1 and TRBJ2-3, with 9 bases fitting TRBD2. V was clipped by 0 bases and J by 5 bases; unmatched bases: 16. This CDR3 comprises 19 residues. Germline values: CDR1 SGHRS, CDR2 YFSETQ. CDR3 sequence reads: CASSLGSLAGGPGGDTQYF. CDR3 nucleotides: TGCGCCAGCAGCTTGGGATCCCTGGCGGGAGGGCCGGGTGGAGATACGCAGTATTTT.

The chain has TRBV2 and TRBJ2-1; D might be TRBD1 (6 bases). This CDR3 is built from 13 residues. The V gene lost 9 bases and the J gene lost 5 bases, with 14 bases spanning the gap. Germline CDR1 and CDR2: SNHLY and FYNNEI. CDR3 sequence reads: CARNRVGDNEQFF. The CDR3 DNA reads TGTGCCAGAAACAGGGTAGGGGACAATGAGCAGTTCTTC.

This rearrangement joins TRBV6-2 or TRBV6-3 to TRBJ2-7, with TRBD2 matching 7 bases. CDR3 size: 15 residues. With 0 bases clipped from V and 1 base from J, the junction kept 3 bases outside the gene matches. Germline CDR1 is MNHEY and CDR2 is SVGEGT. CDR3: CASSYSPSGSYEQYF. Written as DNA, the CDR3 is TGTGCCAGCAGTTACTCTCCTAGCGGTTCCTACGAGCAGTACTTC.

In this sample, this clone turned up a few times. The rearrangement uses TRBV6-5 and TRBJ2-7, with TRBD2 as a possible D gene (5 bases). Germline V CDR1 and CDR2: MNHEY, SVGAGI. CDR3 length: 13 amino acids. V was cut by 11 bases and J by 0 bases, with 14 bases left in between. As DNA, the CDR3 is TGTGCCGGCGGCGGGTGGAGCTCCTACGAGCAGTACTTC. It codes for CAGGGWSSYEQYF.

The sample holds many counts of this clone. V is TRBV30 and J is TRBJ2-1, with D perhaps matching TRBD1 (6 bases). The CDR3 contains 15 residues. Trimming took 0 bases from V and 5 from J, leaving 14 bases between them. Germline V CDR1 and CDR2: GTSNPN, SVGIG (reference sequence). This CDR3 reads CAWSVGRGMDNEQFF. The DNA of the CDR3 is TGTGCCTGGAGTGTCGGCAGGGGAATGGACAATGAGCAGTTCTTC.

The rearrangement links TRBV7-2 to TRBJ1-5, with a weak D call TRBD1 (6 bases). The V gene's germline CDR1 is SGHTA and CDR2 FQGNSA. V was cut by 5 bases and J by 5 bases, with 16 bases left in between. The CDR3 has 15 amino acids. CDR3 sequence: CASSGALSGDQPQHF. The DNA for the CDR3 is TGTGCCAGCAGCGGTGCCCTCTCAGGGGATCAGCCCCAGCATTTT.

The chain has TRBV21-1 and TRBJ1-6. TRBV21-1 is assigned pseudogene status. The CDR3 covers 15 residues. CDR3 DNA sequence: TGTGCCAGCAGCAAAAGGTCGGGAAGGCGGAGTGCCCTCCACTTT. It encodes CASSKRSGRRSALHF.

This clone was counted only a few times. The J gene is TRBJ2-7, the V gene TRBV5-1, with 9 bases matching TRBD1. This CDR3 is 15 amino acids long. The J segment lost 3 bases and the V segment lost 0 bases, leaving 4 bases of the junction unmatched. Germline V CDR1 and CDR2: SGHRS, YFSETQ. The CDR3 DNA sequence: TGCGCCAGCAGCTTGGTCACAGGGGGCATCTACGAGCAGTACTTC. This encodes CASSLVTGGIYEQYF.

V is TRBV5-1 and J is TRBJ1-1; no reliable D call. The germline gives CDR1 SGHRS, CDR2 YFSETQ. V was trimmed by 7 bases and J by 3 bases, leaving 19 bases between them. The CDR3 sequence is 15 residues long. The CDR3 nucleotides are TGCGCCAGCTACTTCATTGAGGAAATGCACACTGAAGCTTTCTTT. This translates into CASYFIEEMHTEAFF.

The chain recombines TRBV9 with TRBJ2-2; D is possibly TRBD1 (5 bases). There are 15 residues in the CDR3. Germline V CDR1 and CDR2: SGDLS, YYNGEE. With 3 bases removed from V and 2 bases from J, the gap between germline ends came to 11 bases. The CDR3 nucleotides are TGTGCCAGCAGCGCTACAGGTCATAACACCGGGGAGCTGTTTTTT. This encodes CASSATGHNTGELFF.

CDR3 loop: CASTQGDSPEKLFF. The CDR3 nucleotides are TGTGCCAGCACCCAGGGGGACTCTCCTGAAAAACTGTTTTTT. This chain uses TRBV28 with TRBJ1-4, with 7 nucleotides matching TRBD1. The germline V gene has CDR1 MDHEN and CDR2 SYDVKM. J lost 7 bases, V lost 7 bases, and 9 bases had no gene match. The CDR3 runs to 14 residues.

This clone has more than one count but fewer than ten. The chain is built from TRBV13 and TRBJ1-6; no clear D. Trimming removed 0 bases at V and 5 bases at J, with 8 bases between. CDR1 and CDR2 from the germline V gene are PRHDT and FYEKMQ (reference sequence). The CDR3 has 15 residues. The CDR3 DNA follows: TGTGCCAGCAGCTTAGGACGGGGTGATAATTCACCCCTCCACTTT. Residues: CASSLGRGDNSPLHF.

This chain uses TRBV7-9 with TRBJ2-1; D is uncertain. This CDR3 region has 13 residues. Germline CDR1 is SEHNR and CDR2 is FQNEAQ (reference sequence). Trimming shortened V by 1 base and J by 12 bases, and 13 bases separated the two germline ends. CDR3 in DNA: TGTGCCAGCAGCTTAGGTACTACAACAACGCAGTTCTTC. Translated: CASSLGTTTTQFF.

The V and J genes are TRBV30 and TRBJ2-7; tentative D call: TRBD2 (6 bases). The CDR3 consists of 12 residues. V lost 3 bases and J 6 bases, leaving 12 bases between the germline ends. Germline-derived CDR1 and CDR2 are GTSNPN and SVGIG (reference sequence). The CDR3 is CAWSGLAREQYF. Here the CDR3 DNA reads TGTGCCTGGAGCGGCCTAGCGCGCGAGCAGTACTTC.

The chain links TRBV7-9 to TRBJ2-7; TRBD1 aligns across 9 bases. Germline-derived CDR1 and CDR2 are SEHNR and FQNEAQ (reference sequence). The junction had 12 bases not matched to a gene; V was cut back by 6 bases and J by 3 bases. CDR3 length: 16 amino acids. The CDR3 region is CASRPTLQGQGYEQYF. In nucleotides, the CDR3 is TGTGCCAGCAGGCCTACCTTACAGGGACAGGGCTACGAGCAGTACTTC.

The chain carries TRBV7-8 and TRBJ2-7, with a weak D call TRBD1 (6 bases). The germline V and J ends were trimmed by 5 bases and 0 bases, with 11 bases remaining between them. The CDR3 sequence is 14 residues long. The germline V gene has CDR1 SGHVS and CDR2 FQNEAQ. This CDR3 is CASSDQGNSYEQYF. DNA for the CDR3: TGTGCCAGCAGCGACCAGGGGAACTCCTACGAGCAGTACTTC.

The rearrangement joins TRBV10-3 to TRBJ1-4; 9 bases match TRBD1. Trimming took 6 bases from V and 6 from J; bases not matched to a gene: 2. This CDR3 region has 13 residues. The V gene's germline CDR1 is ENHRY and CDR2 SYGVKD. CDR3 DNA sequence: TGTGCCATCAGGACAGGGGGGGATGAAAAACTGTTTTTT. It is translated as CAIRTGGDEKLFF.

This chain links TRBV5-1 with TRBJ1-5; D may be TRBD1 (5 bases). The CDR3 spans 15 residues. The V and J ends lost 0 bases and 2 bases respectively, with 9 bases between them. CDR1 and CDR2 from the germline V gene are SGHRS and YFSETQ. The CDR3 DNA is TGCGCCAGCAGCTTGGAGGGACTGGGCAATCAGCCCCAGCATTTT. Its translation: CASSLEGLGNQPQHF.

This clone has only one observation. The rearrangement uses TRBV27 and TRBJ2-7, with a tentative D call TRBD2 (5 bases). The germline gives CDR1 MNHEY, CDR2 SMNVEV (reference sequence). CDR3 length: 17 amino acids. Trimming took 1 base from V and 2 from J, leaving 18 bases between them. Here the CDR3 reads CASSLYPPQTGTYEQYF. The DNA for the CDR3 is TGTGCCAGCAGTTTATACCCCCCTCAGACGGGAACCTACGAGCAGTACTTC.

The genes are TRBV2 and TRBJ1-5; possible D gene TRBD1, 6 bases. The CDR3 contains 15 residues. Germline V gene data show CDR1 as SNHLY and CDR2 as FYNNEI. V lost 0 bases and J lost 4, with 10 bases in between. This chain's CDR3 is CASSEALRGNQPQHF. The CDR3 bases are TGTGCCAGCAGTGAAGCGCTTAGGGGGAATCAGCCCCAGCATTTT.